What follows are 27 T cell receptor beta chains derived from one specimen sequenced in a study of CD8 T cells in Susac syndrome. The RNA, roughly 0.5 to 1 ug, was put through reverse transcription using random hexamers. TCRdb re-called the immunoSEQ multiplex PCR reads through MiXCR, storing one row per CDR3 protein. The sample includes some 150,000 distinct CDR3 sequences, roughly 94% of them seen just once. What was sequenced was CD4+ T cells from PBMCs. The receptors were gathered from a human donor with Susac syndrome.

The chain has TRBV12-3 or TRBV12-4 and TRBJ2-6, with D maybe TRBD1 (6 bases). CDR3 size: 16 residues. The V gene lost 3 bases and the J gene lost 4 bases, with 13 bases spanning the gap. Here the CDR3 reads CASSFGQLSGANVLTF. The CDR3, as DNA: TGTGCCAGCAGTTTCGGACAGCTATCGGGGGCCAACGTCCTGACTTTC.

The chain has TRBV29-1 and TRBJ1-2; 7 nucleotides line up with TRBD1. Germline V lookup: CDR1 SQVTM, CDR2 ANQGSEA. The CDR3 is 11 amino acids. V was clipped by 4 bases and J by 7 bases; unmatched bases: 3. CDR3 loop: CSVVRGTGYTF. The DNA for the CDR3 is TGCAGCGTTGTCAGGGGGACTGGCTACACCTTC. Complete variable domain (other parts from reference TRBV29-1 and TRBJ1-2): SAVISQKPSRDICQRGTSLTIQCQVDSQVTMMFWYRQQPGQSLTLIATANQGSEATYESGFVIDKFPISRPNLTFSTLTVSNMSPEDSSIYLCSVVRGTGYTFGSGTRLTVV.

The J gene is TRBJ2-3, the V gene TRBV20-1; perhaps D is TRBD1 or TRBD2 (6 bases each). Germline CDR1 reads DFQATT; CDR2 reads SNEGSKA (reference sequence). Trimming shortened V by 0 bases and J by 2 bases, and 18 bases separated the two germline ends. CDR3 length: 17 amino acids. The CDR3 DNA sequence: TGCAGTGCTAGAGAAGGGTACTTGTGGGGGGCCACAGATACGCAGTATTTT. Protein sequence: CSAREGYLWGATDTQYF.

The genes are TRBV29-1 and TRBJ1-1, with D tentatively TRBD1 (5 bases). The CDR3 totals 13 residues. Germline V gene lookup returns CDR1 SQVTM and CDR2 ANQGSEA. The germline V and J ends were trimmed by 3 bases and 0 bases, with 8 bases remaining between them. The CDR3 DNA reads TGCAGCGTTGATAGGGGCTTGAACACTGAAGCTTTCTTT. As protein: CSVDRGLNTEAFF.

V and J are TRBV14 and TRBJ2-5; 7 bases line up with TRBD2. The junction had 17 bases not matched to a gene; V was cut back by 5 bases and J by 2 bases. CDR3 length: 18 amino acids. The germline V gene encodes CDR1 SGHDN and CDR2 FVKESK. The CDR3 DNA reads TGTGCCAGCAGCGAAGGGTGGAGGAGACTAGCTAATCAAGAGACCCAGTACTTC. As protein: CASSEGWRRLANQETQYF. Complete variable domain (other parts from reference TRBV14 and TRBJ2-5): EAGVTQFPSHSVIEKGQTVTLRCDPISGHDNLYWYRRVMGKEIKFLLHFVKESKQDESGMPNNRFLAERTGGTYSTLKVQPAELEDSGVYFCASSEGWRRLANQETQYFGPGTRLLVL.

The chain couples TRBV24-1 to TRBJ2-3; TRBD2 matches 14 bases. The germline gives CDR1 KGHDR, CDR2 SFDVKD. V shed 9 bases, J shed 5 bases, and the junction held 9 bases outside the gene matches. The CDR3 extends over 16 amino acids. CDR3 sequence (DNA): TGTGCCACCTCTACTACGGGGACTAGCGGGAGAGATACGCAGTATTTT. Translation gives CATSTTGTSGRDTQYF.

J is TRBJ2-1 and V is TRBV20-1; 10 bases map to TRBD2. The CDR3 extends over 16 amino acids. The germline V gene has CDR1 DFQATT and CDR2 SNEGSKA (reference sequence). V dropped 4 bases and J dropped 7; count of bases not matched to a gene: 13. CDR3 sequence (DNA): TGCAGTGCTATCTCCTCTAGCGGGAGAGGTCGTAATGAGCAGTTCTTC. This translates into CSAISSSGRGRNEQFF.

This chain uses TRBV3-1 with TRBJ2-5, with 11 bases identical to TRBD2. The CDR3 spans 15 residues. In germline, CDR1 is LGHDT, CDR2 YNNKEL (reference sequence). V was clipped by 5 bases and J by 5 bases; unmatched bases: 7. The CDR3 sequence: CASSGSGRARETQYF. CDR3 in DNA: TGTGCCAGCAGCGGTAGCGGGAGGGCCAGGGAGACCCAGTACTTC.

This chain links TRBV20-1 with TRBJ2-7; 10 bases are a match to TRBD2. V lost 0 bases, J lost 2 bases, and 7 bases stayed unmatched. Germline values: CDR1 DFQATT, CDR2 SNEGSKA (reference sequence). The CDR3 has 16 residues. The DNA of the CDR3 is TGCAGTGCTAGAGATCTTAGCGGGAGGCTTACCTACGAGCAGTACTTC. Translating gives CSARDLSGRLTYEQYF.

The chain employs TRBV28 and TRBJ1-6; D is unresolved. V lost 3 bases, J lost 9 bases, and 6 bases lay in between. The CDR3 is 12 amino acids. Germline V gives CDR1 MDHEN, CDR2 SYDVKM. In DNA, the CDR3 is TGTGCCAGCAGTTTCAAGTTTTCACCCCTCCACTTT. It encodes CASSFKFSPLHF.

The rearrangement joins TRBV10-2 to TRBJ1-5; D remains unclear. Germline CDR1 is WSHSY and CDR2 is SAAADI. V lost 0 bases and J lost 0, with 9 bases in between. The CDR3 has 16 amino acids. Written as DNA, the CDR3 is TGCGCCAGCAGTGAGTCGATACGGTATAGCAATCAGCCCCAGCATTTT. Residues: CASSESIRYSNQPQHF.

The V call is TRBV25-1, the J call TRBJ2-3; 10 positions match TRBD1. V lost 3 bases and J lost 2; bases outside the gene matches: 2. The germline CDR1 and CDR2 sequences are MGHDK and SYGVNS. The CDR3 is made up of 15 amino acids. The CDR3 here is CASSEGQGHTDTQYF. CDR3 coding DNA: TGTGCCAGCAGTGAGGGACAGGGGCACACAGATACGCAGTATTTT.

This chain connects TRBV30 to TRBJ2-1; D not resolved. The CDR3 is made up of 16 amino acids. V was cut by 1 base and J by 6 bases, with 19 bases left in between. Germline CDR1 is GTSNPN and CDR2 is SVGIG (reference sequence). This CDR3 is CAWSDPSRPKSNEQFF. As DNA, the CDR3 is TGTGCCTGGAGTGACCCCTCTCGGCCCAAAAGCAATGAGCAGTTCTTC.

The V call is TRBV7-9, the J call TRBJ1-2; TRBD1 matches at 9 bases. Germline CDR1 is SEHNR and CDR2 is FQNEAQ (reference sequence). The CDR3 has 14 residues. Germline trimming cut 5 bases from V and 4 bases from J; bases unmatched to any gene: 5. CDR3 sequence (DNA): TGTGCCAGCAGCCACCTGGACAGGGGCTATGGCTACACCTTC. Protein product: CASSHLDRGYGYTF.

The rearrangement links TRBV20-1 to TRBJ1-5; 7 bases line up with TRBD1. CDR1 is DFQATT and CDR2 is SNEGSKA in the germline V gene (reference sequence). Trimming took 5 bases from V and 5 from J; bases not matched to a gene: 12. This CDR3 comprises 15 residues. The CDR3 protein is CSAGPNRGTDQPQHF. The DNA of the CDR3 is TGCAGTGCTGGACCAAACAGGGGAACAGATCAGCCCCAGCATTTT.

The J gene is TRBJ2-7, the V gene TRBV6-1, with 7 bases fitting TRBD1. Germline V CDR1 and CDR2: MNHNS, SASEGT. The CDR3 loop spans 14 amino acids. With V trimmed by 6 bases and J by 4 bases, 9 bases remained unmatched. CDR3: CASSPPTGRYEQYF. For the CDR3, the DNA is TGTGCCAGCAGCCCACCGACAGGGCGGTACGAGCAGTACTTC.

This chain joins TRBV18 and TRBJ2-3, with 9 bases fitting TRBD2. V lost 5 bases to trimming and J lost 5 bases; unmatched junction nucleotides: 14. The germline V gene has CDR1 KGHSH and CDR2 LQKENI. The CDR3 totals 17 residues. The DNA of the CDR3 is TGTGCCAGCTCAGCCGGGGTTTTGGCGGGAGGGCAAGATACGCAGTATTTT. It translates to CASSAGVLAGGQDTQYF.

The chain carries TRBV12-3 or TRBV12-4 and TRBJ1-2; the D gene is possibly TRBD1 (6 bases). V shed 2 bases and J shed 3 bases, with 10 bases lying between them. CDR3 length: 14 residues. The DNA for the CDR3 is TGTGCCAGCAGTTTAAACAGGGCGTACTATGGCTACACCTTC. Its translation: CASSLNRAYYGYTF.

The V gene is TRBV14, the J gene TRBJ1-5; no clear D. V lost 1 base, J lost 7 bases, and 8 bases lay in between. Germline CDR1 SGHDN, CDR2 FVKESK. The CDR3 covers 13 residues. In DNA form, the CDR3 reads TGTGCCAGCAGCCAAGCAACCTACCAGCCCCAGCATTTT. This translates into CASSQATYQPQHF.

CDR3 protein: CASSFGQGNQPQHF. DNA for the CDR3: TGTGCCAGCAGTTTCGGACAGGGCAATCAGCCCCAGCATTTT. This chain links TRBV12-3 or TRBV12-4 with TRBJ1-5, with TRBD1 matching 7 bases. CDR3 length: 14 amino acids. V lost 3 bases, J lost 2 bases, and 1 base stayed unmatched.

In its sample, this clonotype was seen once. The CDR3 nucleotides are TGCGCCAGCAGCTTGGTGGCCAGGCCGGGGGAGACCCAGTACTTC. Amino acid sequence: CASSLVARPGETQYF. The chain recombines TRBV5-1 with TRBJ2-5, with D perhaps TRBD2 (5 bases). Germline CDR1 reads SGHRS; CDR2 reads YFSETQ. The CDR3 has 15 residues. Trimming removed 0 bases at V and 5 bases at J, with 14 bases between.

CDR3 in DNA: TGTGCCAGCAGTTGGGACAGCAGCACGGAGACCCAGTACTTC. Its translation: CASSWDSSTETQYF. J is TRBJ2-5 and V is TRBV5-4; 7 positions agree with TRBD1. V was clipped by 5 bases and J by 5 bases; unmatched bases: 9. The CDR3 runs to 14 residues. The germline V gene encodes CDR1 SGHNT and CDR2 YYREEE (reference sequence).

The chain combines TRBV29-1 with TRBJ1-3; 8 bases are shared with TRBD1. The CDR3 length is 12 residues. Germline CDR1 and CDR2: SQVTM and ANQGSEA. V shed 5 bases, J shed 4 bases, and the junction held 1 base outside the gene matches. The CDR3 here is CSVRTGGNTIYF. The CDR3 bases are TGCAGCGTTCGGACAGGGGGAAACACCATATATTTT.

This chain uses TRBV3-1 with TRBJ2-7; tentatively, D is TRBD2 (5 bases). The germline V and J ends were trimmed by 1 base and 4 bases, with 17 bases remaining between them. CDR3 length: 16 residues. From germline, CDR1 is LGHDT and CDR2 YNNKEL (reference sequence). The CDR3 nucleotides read TGTGCCAGCAGCCAAGGATCGCGGAACGGGAAATACGAGCAGTACTTC. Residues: CASSQGSRNGKYEQYF.

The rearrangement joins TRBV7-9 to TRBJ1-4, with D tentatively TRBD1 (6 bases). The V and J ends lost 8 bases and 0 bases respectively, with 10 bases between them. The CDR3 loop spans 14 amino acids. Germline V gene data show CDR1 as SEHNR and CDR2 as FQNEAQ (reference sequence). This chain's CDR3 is CASQGQTTNEKLFF. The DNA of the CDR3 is TGTGCCAGCCAGGGGCAGACAACTAATGAAAAACTGTTTTTT.

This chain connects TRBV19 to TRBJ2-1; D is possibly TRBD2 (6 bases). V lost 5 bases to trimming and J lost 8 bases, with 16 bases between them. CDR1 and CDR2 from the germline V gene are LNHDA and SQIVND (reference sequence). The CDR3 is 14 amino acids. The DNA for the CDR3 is TGTGCCAGTAGTCGGACGTGGAGGGAGCATGAGCAGTTCTTC. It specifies CASSRTWREHEQFF.

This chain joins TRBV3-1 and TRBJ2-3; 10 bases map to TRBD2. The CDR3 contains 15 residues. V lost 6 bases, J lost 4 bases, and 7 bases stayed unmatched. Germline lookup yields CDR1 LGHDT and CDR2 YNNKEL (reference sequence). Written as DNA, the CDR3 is TGTGCCAGCAGTACTAGCGGGGCCGACGCAGATACGCAGTATTTT. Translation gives CASSTSGADADTQYF.